The 17 T cell receptor beta chains presented below share a single source sample, sequenced in a study of identical twins. TCRdb re-derived calls from the 5' RACE reads in MiXCR, one entry per CDR3 protein. The sample records some 1,600,000 distinct CDR3 sequences, 32% being singletons. Input material: cord blood. These receptors came from a newborn girl in good health.

The chain combines TRBV7-9 with TRBJ1-1; a possible D gene is TRBD1 (5 bases). The CDR3 is made up of 15 amino acids. V was pared by 5 bases and J by 0 bases, with 13 bases between. Per the germline V gene, CDR1 is SEHNR and CDR2 is FQNEAQ (reference sequence). CDR3 in amino acids: CASSLGTHMNTEAFF. CDR3 sequence (DNA): TGTGCCAGCAGCCTCGGGACTCACATGAACACTGAAGCTTTCTTT.

Worth noting for this clonotype: The conserved phenylalanine or tryptophan normally closing the CDR3 is absent here, so this likely arose from a read error. The chain carries TRBV7-2 and TRBJ2-5; D is uncertain. Per the germline V gene, CDR1 is SGHTA and CDR2 is FQGNSA. The ends were cut back, 5 bases at V and 5 bases at J, with 12 bases in the middle. The length of the CDR3 is 13 residues. In DNA form, the CDR3 reads TGTGCCAGCAGCCTCCGGTCCGGGGAGACCCAGTACTCC. Translating it yields CASSLRSGETQYS.

The genes are TRBV4-1 and TRBJ1-5; D not certain. The germline V gene encodes CDR1 MGHRA and CDR2 YSYEKL. The V end was cut by 3 bases, the J end by 8 bases, with 14 bases between. This CDR3 is 14 amino acids long. The CDR3 coding sequence is TGCGCCAGCAGCCACCCAGCACGGGGTAAGCCCCAGCATTTT. It is translated as CASSHPARGKPQHF.

This clonotype came up a few times. Because the CDR3's place on the DNA is in doubt, the DNA is left out and the CDR3 is given as listed by TCRdb. The gene calls are TRBV27 and TRBJ2-7; no DNA check was done on the table's D call, TRBD1. The V gene's germline CDR1 is MNHEY and CDR2 SMNVEV (reference sequence). A total of 14 residues make up the CDR3, ends included. The CDR3 sequence is CASSSSVPSYEQYF.

The chain couples TRBV7-2 to TRBJ2-5; 9 bases match TRBD1. This CDR3 is built from 17 residues. Trimming removed 1 base from V and 11 bases from J; junction bases left unmatched: 17. Germline V lookup: CDR1 SGHTA, CDR2 FQGNSA. CDR3 in DNA: TGTGCCAGCAGCTTAGTCTGGGGATTGACAGGGGGGAATGAGCAGTACTTC. It yields the protein CASSLVWGLTGGNEQYF.

This clonotype has more than one count but fewer than ten. The chain employs TRBV10-3 and TRBJ2-7; D perhaps matches TRBD2 (6 bases). The CDR3 is 13 amino acids. Germline CDR1 ENHRY, CDR2 SYGVKD. V was shortened by 4 bases and J by 3 bases, with 10 bases between the two germline ends. CDR3 in DNA: TGTGCCATCAGTGGGGGGGTCCTCTACGAGCAGTACTTC. Translation gives CAISGGVLYEQYF.

This clonotype was detected a few times. J is TRBJ2-1 and V is TRBV4-1; TRBD2 aligns across 8 bases. Trimming took 0 bases from V and 7 from J; bases not matched to a gene: 5. This CDR3 has 15 amino acids. Per germline, CDR1 MGHRA and CDR2 YSYEKL. CDR3 protein: CASSQDPGGHNEQFF. CDR3 DNA: TGCGCCAGCAGCCAAGATCCGGGGGGGCATAATGAGCAGTTCTTC.

As DNA, the CDR3 is TGTGCCAGCAGTTACACGACTAGTACCGCCTACGAGCAGTACTTC. It translates to CASSYTTSTAYEQYF. The rearrangement links TRBV6-5 to TRBJ2-7; a weak D match, TRBD2 (6 bases). The ends were cut back, 2 bases at V and 2 bases at J, with 13 bases in the middle. The CDR3 is 15 amino acids. CDR1 is MNHEY, CDR2 SVGAGI, per germline.

As regards this clonotype: The junction differs from germline at one of its ends, possibly a read error. V is TRBV7-7 and J is TRBJ2-1; 8 bases line up with TRBD2. Per the germline V gene, CDR1 is SSHAT and CDR2 is FNYEAQ (reference sequence). The CDR3 covers 16 residues. The CDR3 bases are TGTGCTAGCAGCTTGGCTAGCGGGCTCCCCTACAATGAGCAGTTCTTC. Translating it yields CASSLASGLPYNEQFF.

The rearrangement links TRBV13 to TRBJ2-1; 9 nucleotides match TRBD1. The CDR3 is made up of 14 amino acids. Looked up from germline, CDR1 is PRHDT and CDR2 is FYEKMQ (reference sequence). The J segment lost 6 bases and the V segment lost 1 base, leaving 1 base of the junction unmatched. The CDR3, as DNA: TGTGCCAGCAGCTTAGTGGACAGGGGCAATGAGCAGTTCTTC. It translates to CASSLVDRGNEQFF.

V is TRBV29-1 and J is TRBJ1-1; 9 positions agree with TRBD1. The ends lost 7 bases at V and 3 bases at J; junction bases unmatched: 9. Per the germline V gene, CDR1 is SQVTM and CDR2 is ANQGSEA. This CDR3 has 14 amino acids. DNA of the CDR3: TGCAGCGCTGCACCCGGGACAGGGTACACTGAAGCTTTCTTT. Residues: CSAAPGTGYTEAFF. Based on the CDR3 plus reference TRBV29-1 and TRBJ1-1, the full variable domain is SAVISQKPSRDICQRGTSLTIQCQVDSQVTMMFWYRQQPGQSLTLIATANQGSEATYESGFVIDKFPISRPNLTFSTLTVSNMSPEDSSIYLCSAAPGTGYTEAFFGQGTRLTVV.

CDR3 nucleotides: TGTGCCAGCAGAGTAAGGGACGAAAAACTGTTTTTT. It specifies CASRVRDEKLFF. The chain carries TRBV7-9 and TRBJ1-4; possible D gene TRBD1, 5 bases. This CDR3 has 12 residues. V lost 6 bases, J lost 8 bases, and 10 bases lay in between. Germline-derived CDR1 and CDR2 are SEHNR and FQNEAQ (reference sequence). Full variable domain (rest looked up from reference TRBV7-9 and TRBJ1-4): DTGVSQNPRHKITKRGQNVTFRCDPISEHNRLYWYRQTLGQGPEFLTYFQNEAQLEKSRLLSDRFSAERPKGSFSTLEIQRTEQGDSAMYLCASRVRDEKLFFGSGTQLSVL.

This clonotype was recorded a few times. The rearrangement joins TRBV18 to TRBJ2-6; D may be TRBD1 (5 bases). Germline CDR1 reads KGHSH; CDR2 reads LQKENI. V was cut by 4 bases and J by 0 bases, with 10 bases left in between. The CDR3 length is 16 residues. The CDR3: CASSHLDSSGANVLTF. Written as DNA, the CDR3 is TGTGCCAGCTCACACCTTGACAGCTCTGGGGCCAACGTCCTGACTTTC.

This clonotype came up many times. The rearrangement uses TRBV27 and TRBJ2-7; D unclear. This CDR3 contains 14 residues. Per the germline V gene, CDR1 is MNHEY and CDR2 is SMNVEV (reference sequence). Trimming cost V 3 bases and J 0 bases, with 9 bases left between them. The CDR3 spells CASSLVLDSYEQYF. DNA of the CDR3: TGTGCCAGCAGTTTGGTCCTAGACTCCTACGAGCAGTACTTC.

This clonotype was seen more than once but under ten times. This chain connects TRBV9 to TRBJ2-7; D possibly uses TRBD1 or TRBD2 (6 bases each). The CDR3 covers 15 residues. Trimming stripped 4 bases from V and 2 bases from J, with 16 bases between. Germline CDR1 reads SGDLS; CDR2 reads YYNGEE. The chain's CDR3 is CASSPRGLDPYEQYF. The CDR3 DNA reads TGTGCCAGCAGCCCCCGGGGGCTAGATCCCTACGAGCAGTACTTC.

The chain employs TRBV4-1 and TRBJ2-3; perhaps TRBD2 as D (6 bases). The length of the CDR3 is 15 residues. Germline V CDR1 and CDR2: MGHRA, YSYEKL. V dropped 3 bases and J dropped 4 bases, with 14 bases sitting between them. This CDR3 is CASSQLGLPPDTQYF. As DNA, the CDR3 is TGCGCCAGCAGCCAGCTGGGACTTCCCCCAGATACGCAGTATTTT.

The V gene is TRBV5-1, the J gene TRBJ2-5; 9 bases map to TRBD1. The CDR3 runs 14 residues. The germline gives CDR1 SGHRS, CDR2 YFSETQ. With 3 bases clipped from V and 3 bases from J, the junction kept 3 bases outside the gene matches. For the CDR3, the DNA is TGCGCCAGCAGCTACCGGGACAGGGAAGAGACCCAGTACTTC. Protein: CASSYRDREETQYF.